Sequencing of this T cell receptor (beta chain) was carried out in a study of response to subunit inactivated influenza vaccine. CDR1 is SGHTA and CDR2 is FQGNSA in the germline V gene. The junction had 9 bases not matched to a gene; V was cut back by 1 base and J by 7 bases. CDR3 length: 15 residues. As regards this clonotype: Its antigen is still unknown.

TCRdb recomputed calls from the RT-PCR reads with MiXCR, one row per CDR3 protein. The table includes 450,000 to 600,000 distinct CDR3 sequences, 16% detected once. The study, taken as a whole, reports: Authors suggested each seasonal flu vaccination may recruit only limited numbers of new T cells.

The source was CD4+ T cells sorted from PBMCs, collected 23 months after vaccination. This clonotype originated in a man in his fifties or sixties who received an inactivated influenza vaccine. The chain combines TRBV7-2 with TRBJ2-7, with TRBD2 identical over 8 bases. CDR3 bases: TGTGCCAGCAGCTTAGGAGCGGGGGTGCCCCTAGAGCAGTACTTC. It translates to CASSLGAGVPLEQYF.